This TCR beta chain was recorded in a study of CD8+ T cells in alopecia areata. Reverse transcribed after extraction, RNA yielded cDNA as the sequencing template. Data came from immunoSEQ multiplex PCR; TCRdb stores just in-frame clones and leaves some out. The sample has 150,000 to 200,000 clones, under 80% seen once. Treatment of the sample: oral pan-JAK inhibitor, 5-10 mg twice daily. The TCR sequence derives from a human donor with alopecia areata. The material was CD4+ T cells sorted from blood, obtained between weeks 47 and 50, from a patient treated with tofacitinib.

CDR3 sequence (DNA): TGTGCCAGCAGCCTAACCCCCTCTCAGGGGTTTAACTACGAGCAGTACTTC. This translates into CASSLTPSQGFNYEQYF. The rearrangement joins TRBV7-2 to TRBJ2-7; D is perhaps TRBD1 (6 bases). The CDR3 runs 17 residues. V was clipped by 5 bases and J by 3 bases, with 23 bases between them. CDR1 SGHTA and CDR2 FQGNSA come from the germline V gene.